This T cell receptor beta chain was captured by sequencing in a study of T cell responses to AZD1222 COVID-19 vaccine. Unmatched junction bases numbered 22, after V lost 8 bases and J lost 4 bases. This CDR3 has 19 amino acids. Germline V gene data show CDR1 as MDHEN and CDR2 as SYDVKM. TCRdb's table, derived via immunoSEQ multiplex PCR, lists solely in-frame clones and lacks some. This repertoire shows 100,000 or so clones, roughly 85% found once; its top ten account for over 2%. The TCR comes from an adult who received the AZD1222 COVID-19 vaccine. The sample in question was peripheral blood, obtained 28 days after the second AZD1222 dose. The chain recombines TRBV28 with TRBJ2-7; 11 bases are a match to TRBD2. As DNA, the CDR3 is TGTGCCAGCCATTCCATGGGGACAGCTGGGACTAGCGGAGGTTACGAGCAGTACTTC. Its translation: CASHSMGTAGTSGGYEQYF. The whole variable domain, filled in from reference TRBV28 and TRBJ2-7, reads DVKVTQSSRYLVKRTGEKVFLECVQDMDHENMFWYRQDPGLGLRLIYFSYDVKMKEKGDIPEGYSVSREKKERFSLILESASTNQTSMYLCASHSMGTAGTSGGYEQYFGPGTRLTVT.